A selection of T cell receptor beta chains follows, all from one sample in a study of cytomegalovirus exposure and HLA in healthy donors. This table comes from immunoSEQ multiplex PCR, and its TCRdb copy is limited to in-frame clones, with some not included. The sample lists some 200,000 clones; 9.5% were seen once. Input material: PBMCs. The receptors originated from a woman in her thirties in good health and CMV-seropositive. Each CDR3 is given with its conserved first and last residue. The order of the fields is clone size, J gene, CDR3 length, V gene, D gene, CDR3 protein, CDR3 DNA. The D gene is left open where the match is weak. For some rows the clone size is stated as once, few or many, or as a class when expanded; others skip it.

>few|TRBJ2-7|15|TRBV18|.
CASSPLGQGIYEQYF
TGTGCCAGCTCACCCCTGGGCCAGGGGATCTACGAGCAGTACTTC
>few|TRBJ2-3|16|TRBV6-5|.
CASSWTQDGVTDTQYF
TGTGCCAGCAGTTGGACCCAGGACGGGGTCACAGATACGCAGTATTTT
>few|TRBJ2-1|15|TRBV27|TRBD2
CASSPGLAGYNEQFF
TGTGCCAGCAGTCCTGGACTAGCGGGGTACAATGAGCAGTTCTTC
>few|TRBJ2-3|13|TRBV9|.
CASSVAQRDTQYF
TGTGCCAGCAGCGTAGCTCAGCGGGATACGCAGTATTTT
>.|TRBJ2-4|13|TRBV29-1|TRBD1
CSARAQGADIQYF
TGCAGCGCCCGGGCGCAGGGGGCTGACATTCAGTACTTC
>few|TRBJ1-2|14|TRBV7-9|TRBD1
CASSLTGQGQGYTF
TGTGCCAGCAGCCTGACCGGACAGGGCCAGGGCTACACCTTC
>.|TRBJ1-1|15|TRBV5-1|.
CASSLAVQPSTEAFF
TGCGCCAGCAGCTTGGCGGTACAGCCGAGCACTGAAGCTTTCTTT
>.|TRBJ1-5|15|TRBV2|TRBD1
CASSEAEGAGQPQHF
TGTGCCAGCAGTGAAGCGGAGGGGGCGGGTCAGCCCCAGCATTTT
>.|TRBJ2-1|16|TRBV5-1|TRBD2
CASSFSPGLGLNEQFF
TGCGCCAGCAGCTTTTCCCCGGGACTAGGATTAAATGAGCAGTTCTTC
>.|TRBJ2-2|17|TRBV11-3|.
CASSLRGREKGTGELFF
TGTGCCAGCAGCTTAAGGGGACGGGAGAAGGGCACCGGGGAGCTGTTTTTT
>few|TRBJ2-2|15|TRBV27|.
CASSPPAGLTGELFF
TGTGCCAGCAGTCCCCCTGCAGGGCTTACCGGGGAGCTGTTTTTT
>.|TRBJ1-6|18|TRBV7-9|TRBD1
CASSGGTGKAPWDSPLHF
TGTGCCAGCAGCGGAGGGACAGGGAAGGCCCCCTGGGATTCACCCCTCCACTTT
>.|TRBJ1-1|16|TRBV6-5|.
CASSFTPGTSNTEAFF
TGTGCCAGCAGTTTCACCCCCGGGACTTCGAACACTGAAGCTTTCTTT
>.|TRBJ2-7|15|TRBV19|TRBD1
CASSIGTGYPYEQYF
TGTGCCAGTAGTATAGGGACAGGGTATCCCTACGAGCAGTACTTC
>.|TRBJ2-7|14|TRBV27|.
CASSLSTVSYEQYF
TGTGCCAGCAGTTTATCGACAGTCTCCTACGAGCAGTACTTC
>.|TRBJ1-1|15|TRBV11-2|.
CASSLGTGRGTEAFF
TGTGCCAGCAGCTTAGGAACAGGGAGGGGTACTGAAGCTTTCTTT
>.|TRBJ2-7|16|TRBV5-1|TRBD2
CASSLSLREVGYEQYF
TGCGCCAGCAGCCTAAGTTTACGGGAGGTTGGCTACGAGCAGTACTTC
>.|TRBJ1-4|15|TRBV18|.
CASSPTASTNEKLFF
TGTGCCAGCTCACCCACAGCCTCAACTAATGAAAAACTGTTTTTT
>few|TRBJ2-7|16|TRBV6-6|TRBD2
CASSYSPSGPSYEQYF
TGTGCCAGCAGTTACTCGCCTAGCGGGCCCTCCTACGAGCAGTACTTC
>few|TRBJ1-1|16|TRBV9|TRBD1
CASSLPRDRVDTEAFF
TGTGCCAGCAGCCTACCCCGGGACAGGGTAGACACTGAAGCTTTCTTT
>.|TRBJ2-3|12|TRBV25-1|TRBD1
CASRPPGTGQYF
TGTGCCAGCAGACCTCCCGGGACAGGGCAGTATTTT
>.|TRBJ2-1|12|TRBV2|TRBD2
CASSAGGNEQFF
TGTGCCAGCAGTGCGGGGGGGAATGAGCAGTTCTTC
>.|TRBJ1-4|14|TRBV2|.
CASSARGIGEKLFF
TGTGCCAGCAGTGCCAGAGGAATTGGGGAAAAACTGTTTTTT
>.|TRBJ2-2|16|TRBV19|TRBD2
CAITSGPNRDTGELFF
TGTGCTATCACTAGCGGACCCAATAGGGACACCGGGGAGCTGTTTTTT
>.|TRBJ2-2|15|TRBV4-2|.
CASSVISDRAGELFF
TGTGCCAGCAGCGTTATTAGCGATCGAGCCGGGGAGCTGTTTTTT
>.|TRBJ2-1|16|TRBV15|.
CATSRVGPARGNEQFF
TGTGCCACCAGCAGAGTGGGACCAGCGCGGGGCAATGAGCAGTTCTTC
>.|TRBJ2-3|18|TRBV13|TRBD2
CASSFWTSGRVTTDTQYF
TGTGCCAGCAGCTTCTGGACTAGCGGGAGGGTTACCACAGATACGCAGTATTTT
>few|TRBJ1-2|14|TRBV5-1|.
CASSQMGGGYGYTF
TGCGCCAGCAGTCAAATGGGGGGTGGCTATGGCTACACCTTC
>.|TRBJ2-7|13|TRBV5-1|.
CASSQPDSYEQYF
TGCGCCAGCAGCCAGCCGGACAGCTACGAGCAGTACTTC
>.|TRBJ1-5|15|TRBV6-1|.
CASSEHDSSNQPQHF
TGTGCCAGCAGTGAACACGACAGTAGCAATCAGCCCCAGCATTTT
>.|TRBJ1-5|14|TRBV27|.
CASAPGESNQPQHF
TGTGCCAGCGCCCCGGGGGAGAGCAATCAGCCCCAGCATTTT
>.|TRBJ2-7|14|TRBV10-2|TRBD2
CASLPNREAYEQYF
TGCGCCAGCTTGCCCAACCGGGAGGCGTACGAGCAGTACTTC
>few|TRBJ2-7|14|TRBV15|.
CATSSRIVGGEQYF
TGTGCCACCAGCAGCAGGATTGTGGGGGGCGAGCAGTACTTC
>.|TRBJ1-1|8|TRBV20-1|.
CSAGPTGF
TGCAGTGCTGGACCTACAGGGTTC
>.|TRBJ2-5|17|TRBV12-5|TRBD2
CASGLVRVGGRAETQYF
TGTGCTAGTGGTTTGGTAAGGGTCGGGGGGAGGGCAGAGACCCAGTACTTC
>few|TRBJ2-7|15|TRBV5-1|.
CASRHRQALSYEQYF
TGCGCCAGCAGACATCGACAGGCCCTATCCTACGAGCAGTACTTC
>.|TRBJ1-1|14|TRBV2|.
CASSSRREGTEAFF
TGTGCCAGCAGTTCACGAAGGGAGGGAACTGAAGCTTTCTTT
>.|TRBJ2-6|15|TRBV27|.
CASRLSTSGANVLTF
TGTGCCAGCAGACTGAGCACCTCTGGGGCCAACGTCCTGACTTTC
>.|TRBJ2-1|14|TRBV5-1|TRBD1
CASSLEAGGGEQFF
TGCGCCAGCAGCTTGGAAGCAGGGGGCGGTGAGCAGTTCTTC
>few|TRBJ2-7|24|TRBV9|TRBD2
CASSVVYGELAGGPSLNSSYEQYF
TGTGCCAGCAGCGTAGTATATGGGGAACTAGCGGGAGGGCCCTCTTTAAATTCGTCCTACGAGCAGTACTTC
>few|TRBJ1-2|13|TRBV4-1|.
CASSQDIAYGYTF
TGCGCCAGCAGCCAAGATATAGCTTATGGCTACACCTTC
>few|TRBJ2-3|14|TRBV30|.
CAWNHLYSTDTQYF
TGTGCCTGGAACCACTTATACAGCACAGATACGCAGTATTTT
>few|TRBJ1-2|13|TRBV7-9|.
CACEMGANYGYTF
TGTGCCTGTGAGATGGGAGCTAACTATGGCTACACCTTC